This TCR beta chain was documented in a study of blood T cells in healthy people across ages. Points from the study as a whole: Diversity of TCR beta correlated strongly with naive T cell percentage.

Germline CDR1 is MNHEY and CDR2 is SVGAGI. Trimming took 5 bases from V and 0 from J, leaving 28 bases between them. This CDR3 contains 20 residues. In regard to this clonotype: Its antigen is undetermined.

Through a sample-barcoded 5' primer and a J-beta primer mix, a second PCR was run for about 7 to 12 cycles. TCRdb re-analysed the 5' RACE reads in MiXCR, keeping a single row per CDR3 protein. The data hold 800,000 or so distinct CDR3 sequences, with approximately 25% observed a single time. The sample was also reused in another study, on T cells of mothers and their children. That study adds: Using around 1.5 ug per 15 ul, all extracted RNA underwent cDNA synthesis. Persistent microchimeric T cell clones were not found at ~100 per million sensitivity.

Material for sequencing was blood. The chain uses TRBV6-5 and TRBJ1-1; D might be TRBD1 (6 bases). The TCR originated in a boy younger than 18 in good health. The CDR3 loop reads CASSNKGIGQSHSMNTEAFF. The CDR3 bases are TGTGCCAGCAGTAACAAAGGGATTGGACAGTCACACTCAATGAACACTGAAGCTTTCTTT.